This TCR beta chain emerged from a study of neurological immune-mediated disorders. Study results and caveats: The study found the most TCR clonal expansion in HTLV-1-associated myelopathy and the least in multiple sclerosis, below healthy controls. None of the CDR3 amino acid sequences found in expanded clones was shared across subjects. This suggests that the TCR-beta repertoires were private in all groups.

Time point given: longitudinal time-point 3. This clonotype has ten or more counts. Its matching antigen is unknown. The length of the CDR3 is 15 residues. The germline gives CDR1 SGHRS, CDR2 YFSETQ. Unmatched junction bases numbered 9, after V lost 4 bases and J lost 6 bases. TCRdb reprocessed the 5' RACE reads via MiXCR and lists one record per CDR3 protein. The table includes 85,000 to 110,000 distinct CDR3 sequences, more than 10% detected once. The genes are TRBV5-1 and TRBJ1-1, with TRBD1 identical over 10 bases. This clonotype was obtained from a female donor with HTLV-1-associated myelopathy (HAM/TSP). The sample was PBMCs. The CDR3 coding sequence is TGCGCCAGCAGCCCTCCGGGACAGGGGACCGCTGAAGCTTTCTTT. Its protein product is CASSPPGQGTAEAFF.